This TCR beta chain was found in a study of T cells in Graves' hyperthyroidism and ophthalmopathy. Lactation, pregnancy, other autoimmune disease or uncontrolled infection excluded patients. RNA transcripts served as the template for amplifying TCR beta CDR3 regions. In the first-round RT-PCR of the TCR CDR3, the HTBI primer set was used. Via MiXCR, TCRdb re-called the multiplex PCR reads, giving one row per CDR3 protein. The sample includes about 300,000 distinct CDR3 sequences, around a sixth of them seen just once. Germline CDR1 MNHEY, CDR2 SMNVEV (reference sequence). This CDR3 region has 19 residues. V shed 5 bases and J shed 0 bases, with 23 bases lying between them.

The genes are TRBV27 and TRBJ1-5; no reliable D call. The source material was blood. The sequence came from a man aged 25-40 years with Graves' hyperthyroidism. Here the CDR3 DNA reads TGTGCCAGCAGTAGGCAGACGGTACTCGATGGATATAGCAATCAGCCCCAGCATTTT. Translation: CASSRQTVLDGYSNQPQHF.